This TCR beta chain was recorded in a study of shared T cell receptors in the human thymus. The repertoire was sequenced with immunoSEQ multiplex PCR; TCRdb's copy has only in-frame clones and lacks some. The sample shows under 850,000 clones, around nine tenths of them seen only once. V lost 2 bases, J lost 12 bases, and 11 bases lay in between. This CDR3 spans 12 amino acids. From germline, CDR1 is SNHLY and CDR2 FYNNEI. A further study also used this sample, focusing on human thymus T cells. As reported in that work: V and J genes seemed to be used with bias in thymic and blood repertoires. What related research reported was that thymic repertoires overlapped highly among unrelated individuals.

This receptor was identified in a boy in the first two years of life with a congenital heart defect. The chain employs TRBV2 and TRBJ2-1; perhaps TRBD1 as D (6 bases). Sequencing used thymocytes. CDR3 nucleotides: TGTGCCAGCAGTGAATGGGGGCGTTGGCAGTTCTTC. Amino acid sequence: CASSEWGRWQFF. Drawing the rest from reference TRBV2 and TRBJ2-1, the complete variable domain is EPEVTQTPSHQVTQMGQEVILRCVPISNHLYFYWYRQILGQKVEFLVSFYNNEISEKSEIFDDQFSVERPDGSNFTLKIRSTKLEDSAMYFCASSEWGRWQFFGPGTRLTVL.